This TCR beta chain was identified in a study of blood T cells in healthy people across ages. This clonotype was counted at least ten times. V dropped 5 bases and J dropped 4; count of bases not matched to a gene: 10. CDR1 is MNHEY and CDR2 is SVGAGI in the germline V gene. The CDR3 totals 16 residues. The use of a sample-barcoded 5' primer and a J-beta primer mix characterized a second PCR of about 6 to 11 cycles. TCRdb re-analysed the 5' RACE reads in MiXCR, keeping a single row per CDR3 protein. Of 1.5 million to 2 million distinct CDR3 sequences in the sample, roughly 27% were seen once. The TCR comes from a woman in her thirties in good health. The rearrangement links TRBV6-5 to TRBJ2-4; 8 bases are a match to TRBD1. Material: blood. As DNA, the CDR3 is TGTGCCAGCAGTACATATAAGGACAGGGAAAAAAACATTCAGTACTTC. It specifies CASSTYKDREKNIQYF.